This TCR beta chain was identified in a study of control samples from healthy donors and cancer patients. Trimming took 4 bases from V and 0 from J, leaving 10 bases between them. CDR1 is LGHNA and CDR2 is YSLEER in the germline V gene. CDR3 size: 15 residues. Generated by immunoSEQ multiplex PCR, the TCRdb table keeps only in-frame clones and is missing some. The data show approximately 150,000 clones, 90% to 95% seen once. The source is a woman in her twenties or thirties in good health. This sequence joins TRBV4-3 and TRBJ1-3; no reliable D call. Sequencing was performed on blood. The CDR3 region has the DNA TGCGCCAGCAGCCTCCAGATACGCTCTGGAAACACCATATATTTT. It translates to CASSLQIRSGNTIYF.